What follows describes a single T cell receptor beta chain. This sample is drawn from a study of blood T cell repertoires in COVID-19. Assay used: immunoSEQ multiplex PCR; TCRdb lists only in-frame clones, some missing. The sample lists some 240,000 clones; 88% were seen once. CDR3 length: 14 residues. J gave up 5 bases and V 6 bases, and 9 bases lay outside the gene matches. Germline assignment: CDR1 LNHDA and CDR2 SQIVND (reference sequence). The V and J genes are TRBV19 and TRBJ2-5; 7 bases match TRBD2. Sequencing used peripheral blood. This receptor was taken from a woman between 65 and 79 years old with COVID-19, enrolled during active disease. CDR3 sequence: CASRRAGVSETQYF. CDR3 DNA: TGTGCCAGTAGGAGGGCGGGAGTATCGGAGACCCAGTACTTC.